Following are 2 T cell receptor beta chains from one sample sequenced in a study of T cell responses to AZD1222 COVID-19 vaccine. Produced via immunoSEQ multiplex PCR; TCRdb's table is partial and in-frame only. Of 170,000 or so clones listed, about 93% are singletons. The sample consisted of peripheral blood, taken 28 days after the second dose of the MenACWY control vaccine. The receptor source for this set is an adult who received the MenACWY meningococcal vaccine as a control.

Here the CDR3 reads CASSSVGGNTGELFF. The CDR3 nucleotides read TGTGCCAGCTCGTCCGTGGGGGGTAACACCGGGGAGCTGTTTTTT. V is TRBV18 and J is TRBJ2-2; a weak D match, TRBD2 (6 bases). The CDR3 consists of 15 residues. Germline-derived CDR1 and CDR2 are KGHSH and LQKENI. V lost 6 bases to trimming and J lost 2 bases, with 13 bases between them.

The chain has TRBV5-4 and TRBJ1-1, with no clear D. Trimming shortened V by 3 bases and J by 7 bases, and 10 bases separated the two germline ends. Per the germline V gene, CDR1 is SGHNT and CDR2 is YYREEE (reference sequence). The CDR3 contains 12 residues. CDR3 sequence (DNA): TGTGCCAGCAGCTCGGCTACGGGTGAAGCTTTCTTT. As protein: CASSSATGEAFF. The full variable domain, rest sourced from reference TRBV5-4 and TRBJ1-1, is ETGVTQSPTHLIKTRGQQVTLRCSSQSGHNTVSWYQQALGQGPQFIFQYYREEENGRGNFPPRFSGLQFPNYSSELNVNALELDDSALYLCASSSATGEAFFGQGTRLTVV.